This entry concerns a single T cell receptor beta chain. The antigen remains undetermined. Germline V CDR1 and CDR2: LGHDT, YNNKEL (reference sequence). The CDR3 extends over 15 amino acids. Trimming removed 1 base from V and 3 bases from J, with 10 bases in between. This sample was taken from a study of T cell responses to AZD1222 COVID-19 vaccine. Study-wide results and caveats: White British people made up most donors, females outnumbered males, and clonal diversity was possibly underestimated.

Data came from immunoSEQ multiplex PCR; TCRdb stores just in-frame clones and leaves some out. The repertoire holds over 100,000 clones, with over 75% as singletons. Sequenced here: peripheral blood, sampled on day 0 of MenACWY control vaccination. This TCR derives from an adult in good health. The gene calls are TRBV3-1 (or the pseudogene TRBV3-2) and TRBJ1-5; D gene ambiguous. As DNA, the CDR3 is TGTGCCAGCAGCCAAGGGCAAAGATCCAATCAGCCCCAGCATTTT. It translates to CASSQGQRSNQPQHF.